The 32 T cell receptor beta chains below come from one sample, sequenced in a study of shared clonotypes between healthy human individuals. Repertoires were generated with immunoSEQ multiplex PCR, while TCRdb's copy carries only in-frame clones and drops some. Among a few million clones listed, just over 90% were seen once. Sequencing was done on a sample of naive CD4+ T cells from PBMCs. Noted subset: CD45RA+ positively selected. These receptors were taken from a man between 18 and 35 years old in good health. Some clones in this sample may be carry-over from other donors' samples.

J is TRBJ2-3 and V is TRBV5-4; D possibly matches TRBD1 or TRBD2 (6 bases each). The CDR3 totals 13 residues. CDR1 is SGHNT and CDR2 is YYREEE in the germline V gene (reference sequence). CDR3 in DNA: TGTGCGGGGGGCGGGACTAGCACAGATACGCAGTATTTT. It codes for CAGGGTSTDTQYF.

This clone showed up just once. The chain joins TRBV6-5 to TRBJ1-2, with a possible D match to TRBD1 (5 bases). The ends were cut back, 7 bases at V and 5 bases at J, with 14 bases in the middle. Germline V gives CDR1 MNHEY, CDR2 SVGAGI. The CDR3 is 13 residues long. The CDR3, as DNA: TGTGCCAGCACCCCCGCGGGGGGGTATGGCTACACCTTC. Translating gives CASTPAGGYGYTF.

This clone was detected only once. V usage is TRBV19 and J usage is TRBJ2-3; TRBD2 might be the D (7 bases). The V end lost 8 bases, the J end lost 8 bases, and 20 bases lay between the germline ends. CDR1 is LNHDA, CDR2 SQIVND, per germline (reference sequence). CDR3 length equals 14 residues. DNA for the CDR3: TGTGCCAGTGGGATTGGGGGGGCTGGCGTTACGCAGTATTTT. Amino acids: CASGIGGAGVTQYF.

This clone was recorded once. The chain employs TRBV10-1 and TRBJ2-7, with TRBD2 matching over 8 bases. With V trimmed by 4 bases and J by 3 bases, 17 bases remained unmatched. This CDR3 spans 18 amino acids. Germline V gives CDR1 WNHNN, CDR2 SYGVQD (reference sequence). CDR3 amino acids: CASSALLAATTRSYEQYF. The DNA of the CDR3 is TGCGCCAGCAGTGCGTTACTAGCGGCCACAACTAGAAGCTACGAGCAGTACTTC.

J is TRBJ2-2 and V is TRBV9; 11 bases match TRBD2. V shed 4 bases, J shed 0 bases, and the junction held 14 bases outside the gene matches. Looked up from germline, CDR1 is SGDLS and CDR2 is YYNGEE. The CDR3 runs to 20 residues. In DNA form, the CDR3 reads TGTGCCAGCAGCACACGCCCGGGACTAGCGGAAAAACCGAACACCGGGGAGCTGTTTTTT. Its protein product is CASSTRPGLAEKPNTGELFF.

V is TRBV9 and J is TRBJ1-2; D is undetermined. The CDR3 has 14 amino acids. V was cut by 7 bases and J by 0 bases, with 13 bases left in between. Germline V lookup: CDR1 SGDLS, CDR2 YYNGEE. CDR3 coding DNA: TGTGCCAGCGCTCCTGATGGAACTAACTATGGCTACACCTTC. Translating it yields CASAPDGTNYGYTF.

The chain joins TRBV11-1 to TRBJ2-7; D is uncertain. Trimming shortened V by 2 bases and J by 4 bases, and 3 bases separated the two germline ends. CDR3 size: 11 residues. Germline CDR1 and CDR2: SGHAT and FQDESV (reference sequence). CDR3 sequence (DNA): TGTGCCAGCAGCTTATTTTACGAGCAGTACTTC. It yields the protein CASSLFYEQYF. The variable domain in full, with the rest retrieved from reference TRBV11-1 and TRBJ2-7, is EAEVAQSPRYKITEKSQAVAFWCDPISGHATLYWYRQILGQGPELLVQFQDESVVDDSQLPKDRFSAERLKGVDSTLKIQPAELGDSAMYLCASSLFYEQYFGPGTRLTVT.

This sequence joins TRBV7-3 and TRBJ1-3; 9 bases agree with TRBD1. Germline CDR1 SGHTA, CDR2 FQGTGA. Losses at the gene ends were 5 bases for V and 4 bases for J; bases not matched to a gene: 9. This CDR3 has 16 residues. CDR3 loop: CASSGNGTGWGNTIYF. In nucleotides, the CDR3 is TGTGCCAGCAGCGGCAACGGGACAGGGTGGGGAAACACCATATATTTT.

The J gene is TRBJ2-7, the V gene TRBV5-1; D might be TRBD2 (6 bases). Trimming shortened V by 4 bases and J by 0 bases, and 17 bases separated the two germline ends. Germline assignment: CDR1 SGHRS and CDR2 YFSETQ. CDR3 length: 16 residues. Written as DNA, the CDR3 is TGCGCCAGCAGCCCAAATGCGGGACTCCTCTCCTACGAGCAGTACTTC. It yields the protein CASSPNAGLLSYEQYF.

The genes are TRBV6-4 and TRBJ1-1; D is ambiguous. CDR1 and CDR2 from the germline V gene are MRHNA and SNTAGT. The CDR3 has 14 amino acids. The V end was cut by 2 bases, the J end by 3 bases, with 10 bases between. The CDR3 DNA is TGTGCCAGCAGTGACGAGCCCAGCTACACTGAAGCTTTCTTT. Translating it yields CASSDEPSYTEAFF.

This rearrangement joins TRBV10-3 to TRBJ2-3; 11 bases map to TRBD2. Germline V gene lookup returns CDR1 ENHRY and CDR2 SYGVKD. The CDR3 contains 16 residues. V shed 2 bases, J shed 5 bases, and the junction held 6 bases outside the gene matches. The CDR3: CAISELTSGTGDTQYF. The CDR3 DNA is TGTGCCATCAGTGAGCTGACTAGCGGGACGGGAGATACGCAGTATTTT.

The DNA for the CDR3 is TGTGCAAGTCGCTTTTACTCTCACGGAGGTCCCCCCAAAATGGACACTGAAGCTTTCTTT. Residues: CASRFYSHGGPPKMDTEAFF. The chain links TRBV12-2 to TRBJ1-1. TRBV12-2 is described as a pseudogene. This CDR3 comprises 20 residues.

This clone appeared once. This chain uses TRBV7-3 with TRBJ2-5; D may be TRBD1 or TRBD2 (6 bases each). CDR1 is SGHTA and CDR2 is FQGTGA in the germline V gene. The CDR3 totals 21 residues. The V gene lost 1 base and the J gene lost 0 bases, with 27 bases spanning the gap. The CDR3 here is CASSLNFFRRDKDPYQETQYF. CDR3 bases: TGTGCCAGCAGCTTAAATTTCTTCAGGAGGGACAAGGATCCGTACCAAGAGACCCAGTACTTC.

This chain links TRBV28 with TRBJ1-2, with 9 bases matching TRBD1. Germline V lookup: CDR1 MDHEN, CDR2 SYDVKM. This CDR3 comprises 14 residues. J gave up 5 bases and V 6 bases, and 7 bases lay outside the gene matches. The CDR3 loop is CASSEGQGRYGYTF. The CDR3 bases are TGTGCCAGCAGCGAAGGACAGGGGAGATATGGCTACACCTTC.

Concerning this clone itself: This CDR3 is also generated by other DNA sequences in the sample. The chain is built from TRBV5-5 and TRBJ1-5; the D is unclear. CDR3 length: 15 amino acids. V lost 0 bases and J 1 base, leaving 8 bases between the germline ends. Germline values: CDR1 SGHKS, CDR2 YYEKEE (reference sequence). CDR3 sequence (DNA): TGTGCCAGCAGCTTGGCCAGCGGGAGCAATCAGCCCCAGCATTTT. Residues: CASSLASGSNQPQHF. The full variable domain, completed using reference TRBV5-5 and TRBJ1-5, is DAGVTQSPTHLIKTRGQQVTLRCSPISGHKSVSWYQQVLGQGPQFIFQYYEKEERGRGNFPDRFSARQFPNYSSELNVNALLLGDSALYLCASSLASGSNQPQHFGDGTRLSIL.

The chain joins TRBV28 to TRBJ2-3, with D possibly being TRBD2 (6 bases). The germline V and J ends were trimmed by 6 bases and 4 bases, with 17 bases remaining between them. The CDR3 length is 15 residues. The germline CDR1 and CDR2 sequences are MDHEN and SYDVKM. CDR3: CASRPTGPGADTQYF. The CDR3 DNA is TGTGCCAGCAGACCGACCGGGCCGGGGGCAGATACGCAGTATTTT.

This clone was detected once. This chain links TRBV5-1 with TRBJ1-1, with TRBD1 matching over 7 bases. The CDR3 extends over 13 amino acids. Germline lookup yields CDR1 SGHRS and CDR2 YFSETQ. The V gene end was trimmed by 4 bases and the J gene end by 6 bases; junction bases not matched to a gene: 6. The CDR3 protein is CASSLQGGAEAFF. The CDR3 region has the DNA TGCGCCAGCAGCCTTCAGGGGGGCGCTGAAGCTTTCTTT.

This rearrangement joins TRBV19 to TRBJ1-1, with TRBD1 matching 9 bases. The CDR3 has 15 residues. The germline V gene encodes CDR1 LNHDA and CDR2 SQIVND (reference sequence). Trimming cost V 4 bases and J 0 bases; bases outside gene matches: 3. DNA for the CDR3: TGTGCCAGTAGTAACAGGGGGCGCGTGAACACTGAAGCTTTCTTT. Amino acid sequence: CASSNRGRVNTEAFF.

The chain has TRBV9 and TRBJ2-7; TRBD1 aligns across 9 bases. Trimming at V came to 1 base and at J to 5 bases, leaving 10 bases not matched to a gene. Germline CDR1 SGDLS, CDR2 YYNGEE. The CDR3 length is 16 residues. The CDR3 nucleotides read TGTGCCAGCAGCGTAAGTAGTTCGGACAGGGGCCACGAGCAGTACTTC. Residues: CASSVSSSDRGHEQYF.

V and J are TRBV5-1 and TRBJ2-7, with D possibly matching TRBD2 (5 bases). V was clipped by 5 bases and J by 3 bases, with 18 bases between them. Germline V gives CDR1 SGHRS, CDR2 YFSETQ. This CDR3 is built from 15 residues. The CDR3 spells CASSSIYAGDYEQYF. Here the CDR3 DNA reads TGCGCCAGCAGTTCAATCTACGCGGGTGACTACGAGCAGTACTTC.

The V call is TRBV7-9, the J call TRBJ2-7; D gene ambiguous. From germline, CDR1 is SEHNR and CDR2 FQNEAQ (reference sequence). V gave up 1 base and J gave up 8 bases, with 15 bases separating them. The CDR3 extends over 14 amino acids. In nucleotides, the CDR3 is TGTGCCAGCAGCTTAGATGGTCATCCTACGCAGCAGTACTTC. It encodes CASSLDGHPTQQYF.

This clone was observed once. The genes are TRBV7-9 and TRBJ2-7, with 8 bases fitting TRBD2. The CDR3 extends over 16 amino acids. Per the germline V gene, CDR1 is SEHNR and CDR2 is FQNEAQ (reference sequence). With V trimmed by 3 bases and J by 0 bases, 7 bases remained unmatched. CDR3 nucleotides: TGTGCCAGCAGCTTGGCGGGAGGCCTTACCTCCTACGAGCAGTACTTC. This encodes CASSLAGGLTSYEQYF.

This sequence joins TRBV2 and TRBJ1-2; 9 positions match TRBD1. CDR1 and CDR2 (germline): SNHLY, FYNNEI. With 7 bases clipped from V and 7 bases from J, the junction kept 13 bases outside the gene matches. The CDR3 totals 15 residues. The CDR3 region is CASNRFPGQGGGYTF. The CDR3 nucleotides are TGTGCCAGCAATCGATTCCCGGGACAGGGAGGTGGCTACACCTTC. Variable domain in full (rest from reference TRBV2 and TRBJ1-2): EPEVTQTPSHQVTQMGQEVILRCVPISNHLYFYWYRQILGQKVEFLVSFYNNEISEKSEIFDDQFSVERPDGSNFTLKIRSTKLEDSAMYFCASNRFPGQGGGYTFGSGTRLTVV.

CDR3 protein: CASAPGGGTDTQYF. As DNA, the CDR3 is TGTGCCAGCGCCCCGGGGGGGGGCACAGATACGCAGTATTTT. The chain has TRBV5-4 and TRBJ2-3, with TRBD2 matching over 8 bases. The V gene's germline CDR1 is SGHNT and CDR2 YYREEE (reference sequence). This CDR3 is 14 amino acids long. The V gene end was trimmed by 7 bases and the J gene end by 1 base; junction bases not matched to a gene: 5.

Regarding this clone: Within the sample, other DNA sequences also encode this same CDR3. The CDR3 bases are TGTGCCACCAGCCAGAGTAACTATGGCTACACCTTC. Translated, it gives CATSQSNYGYTF. The chain uses TRBV15 and TRBJ1-2, with unresolved D. This CDR3 region has 12 residues. Germline CDR1 and CDR2: LNHNV and YYDKDF (reference sequence). V was cut by 5 bases and J by 1 base, with 5 bases left in between. Full variable domain (outside the CDR3, taken from reference TRBV15 and TRBJ1-2): DAMVIQNPRYQVTQFGKPVTLSCSQTLNHNVMYWYQQKSSQAPKLLFHYYDKDFNNEADTPDNFQSRRPNTSFCFLDIRSPGLGDTAMYLCATSQSNYGYTFGSGTRLTVV.

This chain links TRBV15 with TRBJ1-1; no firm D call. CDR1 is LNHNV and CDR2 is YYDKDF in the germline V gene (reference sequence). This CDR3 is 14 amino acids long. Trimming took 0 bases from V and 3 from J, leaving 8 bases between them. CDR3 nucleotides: TGTGCCACCAGCAGAGAACCCCGCTACACTGAAGCTTTCTTT. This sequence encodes CATSREPRYTEAFF.

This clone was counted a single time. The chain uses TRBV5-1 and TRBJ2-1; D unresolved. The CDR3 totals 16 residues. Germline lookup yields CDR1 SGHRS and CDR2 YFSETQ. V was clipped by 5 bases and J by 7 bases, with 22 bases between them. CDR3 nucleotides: TGCGCCAGCAGATCCCTGGCGTCCCTAATCGGAAATGAGCAGTTCTTC. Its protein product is CASRSLASLIGNEQFF.

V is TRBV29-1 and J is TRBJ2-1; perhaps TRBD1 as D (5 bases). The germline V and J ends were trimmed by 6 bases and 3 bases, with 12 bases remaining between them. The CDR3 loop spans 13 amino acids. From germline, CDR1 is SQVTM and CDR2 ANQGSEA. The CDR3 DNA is TGCAGCGTAAAGCAGGGAAACTACAATGAGCAGTTCTTC. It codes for CSVKQGNYNEQFF.

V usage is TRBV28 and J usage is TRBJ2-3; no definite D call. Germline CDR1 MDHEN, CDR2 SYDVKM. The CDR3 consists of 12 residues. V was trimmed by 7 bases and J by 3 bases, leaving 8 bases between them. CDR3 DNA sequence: TGTGCCAGCAAGACGAGGACAGATACGCAGTATTTT. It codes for CASKTRTDTQYF.

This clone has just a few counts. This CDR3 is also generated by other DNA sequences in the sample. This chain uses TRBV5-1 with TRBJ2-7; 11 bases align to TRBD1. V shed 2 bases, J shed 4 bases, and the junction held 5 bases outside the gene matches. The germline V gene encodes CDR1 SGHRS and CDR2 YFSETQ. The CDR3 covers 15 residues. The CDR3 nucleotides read TGCGCCAGCAGCTTAGGAGGACAGGGGGCATACGAGCAGTACTTC. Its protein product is CASSLGGQGAYEQYF.

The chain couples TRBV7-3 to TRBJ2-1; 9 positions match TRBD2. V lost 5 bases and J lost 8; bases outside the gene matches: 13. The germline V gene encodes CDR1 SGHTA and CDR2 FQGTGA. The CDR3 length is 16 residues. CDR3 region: CASSPPGLAGFDEQFF. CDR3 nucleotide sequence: TGTGCCAGCAGCCCCCCGGGGCTAGCGGGATTCGATGAGCAGTTCTTC. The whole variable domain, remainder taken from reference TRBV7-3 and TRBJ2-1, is GAGVSQTPSNKVTEKGKYVELRCDPISGHTALYWYRQSLGQGPEFLIYFQGTGAADDSGLPNDRFFAVRPEGSVSTLKIQRTERGDSAVYLCASSPPGLAGFDEQFFGPGTRLTVL.

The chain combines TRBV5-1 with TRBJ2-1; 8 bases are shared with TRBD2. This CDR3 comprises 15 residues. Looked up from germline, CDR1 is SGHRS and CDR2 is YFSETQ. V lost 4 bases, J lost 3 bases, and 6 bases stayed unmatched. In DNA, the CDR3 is TGCGCCAGCAGCCCACCCGGGACTAGCTACAATGAGCAGTTCTTC. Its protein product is CASSPPGTSYNEQFF.